This is a list of T cell receptor beta chains from one sample in a study of cytomegalovirus exposure and HLA in healthy donors. Here immunoSEQ multiplex PCR was the method, and the copy in TCRdb shows in-frame clones only, minus some. The table records around 150,000 clones, approximately 71% of them present only once. Sequences were obtained from PBMCs. The receptors come from a man aged 50-60 years in good health and CMV-seronegative. Both conserved end residues are part of each CDR3. Each record gives: clone size, V gene, D gene, J gene, CDR3 DNA, CDR3 protein. D genes are given only for firm matches. Part of the rows lack a size; the others show once, few, many or a class for expanded clones.

few	TRBV6-5	TRBD2	TRBJ2-7	TGTGCCAGCAGTTACACAGCGGGGTCCGCGTCGTACGAGCAGTACTTC	CASSYTAGSASYEQYF
-	TRBV6-1	TRBD1	TRBJ1-4	TGTGCCAGCAGTGAAGCCTCTTTTGACAGGGGAAGGGAAAAACTGTTTTTT	CASSEASFDRGREKLFF
few	TRBV7-2	-	TRBJ1-3	TGTGCCAGCAGCTTAGGTGCCCAGGGCTCTGGAAACACCATATATTTT	CASSLGAQGSGNTIYF
-	TRBV7-2	TRBD1	TRBJ2-3	TGTGCCAGCAGCGTCAGGGGGGATACGCAGTATTTT	CASSVRGDTQYF
-	TRBV2	-	TRBJ2-1	TGTGCCAGCAGCAGGGGCAATGAGCAGTTCTTC	CASSRGNEQFF
-	TRBV5-1	-	TRBJ1-2	TGCGCCAGCAGCGCGACCGGGACAAGGAATGGCTACACCTTC	CASSATGTRNGYTF
-	TRBV9	TRBD1	TRBJ2-3	TGTGCCAGCACCGATAGAGGGGGCTCAACAGATACGCAGTATTTT	CASTDRGGSTDTQYF
-	TRBV4-1	-	TRBJ2-3	TGCGCCAGCCGCCTGAGGGTTAGCGGTTCTTGGACGCAGTATTTT	CASRLRVSGSWTQYF
few	TRBV5-6	TRBD1	TRBJ1-2	TGTGCCAGCAGCTTGTTTCGACAGGGGAACTATGGCTACACCTTC	CASSLFRQGNYGYTF
-	TRBV18	TRBD1	TRBJ1-4	TGTGCCAGCTCACTCGTCGGACAGGGTGAAAAACTGTTTTTT	CASSLVGQGEKLFF
-	TRBV29-1	-	TRBJ2-3	TGCAGCGTTGAAGATCCCCTTGGACAGTCCACAGATACGCAGTATTTT	CSVEDPLGQSTDTQYF
-	TRBV21-1	-	TRBJ2-7	TGTGCCAGCAGCAGGGACAGATTGAACTCCTACGAGCAGTACTTC	CASSRDRLNSYEQYF
-	TRBV6-5	TRBD1	TRBJ2-7	TGTGCCAGCAGTTACGCGACAGGGGGCAGAAACGAGCAGTACTTC	CASSYATGGRNEQYF
-	TRBV7-8	TRBD1	TRBJ1-4	TGTGCCAGCAGCTTTGGGACAGGGAGGAATAATGAAAAACTGTTTTTT	CASSFGTGRNNEKLFF
-	TRBV6-6	-	TRBJ1-1	TGTGCCAGCAGCGAACAGAACACTGAAGCTTTCTTT	CASSEQNTEAFF
few	TRBV19	-	TRBJ2-3	TGTGCCAGCAGGGGGGCCTTCACAGATACGCAGTATTTT	CASRGAFTDTQYF
-	TRBV10-3	-	TRBJ1-5	TGTGCCATCAGTGCAGGGGATCAGCCCCAGCATTTT	CAISAGDQPQHF
-	TRBV6-5	TRBD1	TRBJ1-4	TGTGCCAGCAGTTACTATGGGACAGGGATGGAAAAACTGTTTTTT	CASSYYGTGMEKLFF
-	TRBV28	-	TRBJ2-1	TGTGCCAGCAGTTCAACTCGTTCTAGCTACAATGAGCAGTTCTTC	CASSSTRSSYNEQFF
-	TRBV18	TRBD1	TRBJ1-1	TGTGCCAGCTCACCACTCAACCCGACAGGGGGCACTGAAGCTTTCTTT	CASSPLNPTGGTEAFF
-	TRBV5-1	TRBD1	TRBJ1-6	TGCGCCAGCAGCTACTCATCCGGGACAGGGGGTTCACCCCTCCACTTT	CASSYSSGTGGSPLHF
-	TRBV5-1	TRBD1	TRBJ1-6	TGCGCCAGCAGCCCGGACTGGACAGGGAGCAATTCACCCCTCCACTTT	CASSPDWTGSNSPLHF
-	TRBV2	TRBD1	TRBJ1-4	TGTGCCAGCAGTGGGGACAGCCGGAGAGAAAAACTGTTTTTT	CASSGDSRREKLFF
once	TRBV19	TRBD1	TRBJ2-5	TGTGCCAGCAGGGACAGGGGGTCTTACCAAGAGACCCAGTACTTC	CASRDRGSYQETQYF
-	TRBV6-1	-	TRBJ2-5	TGTGCCAGCAGTGAGTGGCGCTCAGGGGAGACCCAGTACTTC	CASSEWRSGETQYF
-	TRBV5-1	TRBD1	TRBJ1-3	TGCGCCAGCAGCTGGGGACAGGGGGAAACTGGAAACACCATATATTTT	CASSWGQGETGNTIYF
once	TRBV7-9	TRBD1	TRBJ2-6	TGTGCCAGCAGCTCCGCGTACAGGGGCTACCCTGGGGCCAACGTCCTGACTTTC	CASSSAYRGYPGANVLTF
-	TRBV7-2	TRBD1	TRBJ1-6	TGTGCCAGCAGCTTAGCAAACAGGGGGGGATCACCCCTCCACTTT	CASSLANRGGSPLHF
once	TRBV5-8	-	TRBJ1-2	TGTGCCAGCAGCTTGGGTAGAGGGATGAACTATGGCTACACCTTC	CASSLGRGMNYGYTF
-	TRBV11-2	-	TRBJ2-5	TGTGCCAGCAGCCCGGGACTTCAAGAGACCCAGTACTTC	CASSPGLQETQYF
-	TRBV27	TRBD2	TRBJ2-2	TGTGCCAGCAGTTTAGACGAGGGGAGGGCCGGGGAGCTGTTTTTT	CASSLDEGRAGELFF
once	TRBV11-2	-	TRBJ2-6	TGTGCCAGCAGCTTAGAGGGGGCAGGGGACAACGTCCTGACTTTC	CASSLEGAGDNVLTF
-	TRBV7-6	TRBD1	TRBJ1-6	TGTGCCAGCAGCTTCCCGGGACAGGGTTCACCCCTCCACTTT	CASSFPGQGSPLHF
-	TRBV18	TRBD1	TRBJ1-6	TGTGCCAGCTCACCGACATGGGACAGGGAGAATTCACCCCTCCACTTT	CASSPTWDRENSPLHF
-	TRBV28	-	TRBJ2-7	TGTGCCAGCAGTTTATTGAGCAGGTCGGCCTACGAGCAGTACTTC	CASSLLSRSAYEQYF
-	TRBV28	-	TRBJ2-7	TGTGCCAGCAGTTCCCCCTCCGACTCACTCTCCTACGAGCAGTACTTC	CASSSPSDSLSYEQYF
few	TRBV11-2	-	TRBJ1-1	TGTGCCAGCAGCTTAGATGTAGGGGGGGAAGTTACTGAAGCTTTCTTT	CASSLDVGGEVTEAFF
-	TRBV11-2	-	TRBJ2-7	TGTGCCAGCAGCCCTGGAGGGGACAGCTCCTACGAGCAGTACTTC	CASSPGGDSSYEQYF
-	TRBV5-1	-	TRBJ1-1	TGCGCCAGCAGCCGAACAGGAATGAACACTGAAGCTTTCTTT	CASSRTGMNTEAFF
-	TRBV5-1	-	TRBJ2-1	TGCGCCAGCAGCGCGCCCACGACAGGCCTGGGGGGGGTGCGGGAGCAGTTCTTC	CASSAPTTGLGGVREQFF
-	TRBV7-2	TRBD1	TRBJ1-2	TGTGCCAGCAGCTCAAATGGACAGGGATTTGGTGGCTACACCTTC	CASSSNGQGFGGYTF
few	TRBV5-1	-	TRBJ1-5	TGCGCCAGTTCAGAACTAGGACAGCTCAATCAGCCCCAGCATTTT	CASSELGQLNQPQHF
-	TRBV6-1	-	TRBJ2-2	TGTGCCAGCAGTGGGCCGGGACACCGCGCGAACACCGGGGAGCTGTTTTTT	CASSGPGHRANTGELFF
-	TRBV7-9	-	TRBJ1-4	TGTGCCAGCAGCTTAAGGGGGTCTACAACTAATGAAAAACTGTTTTTT	CASSLRGSTTNEKLFF
-	TRBV19	TRBD1	TRBJ2-1	TGTGCCAGTAGTAATGGACAGGGGATCTGGGATGAGCAGTTCTTC	CASSNGQGIWDEQFF
-	TRBV5-1	-	TRBJ2-7	TGCGCCAGCAGCCAGGTGGGTCGGTCCTACGAGCAGTACTTC	CASSQVGRSYEQYF
-	TRBV7-8	TRBD2	TRBJ2-5	TGTGCCAGCAGCCTCCCAACGACTAGCGGGGGGGCAGGAGAGACCCAGTACTTC	CASSLPTTSGGAGETQYF
few	TRBV6-1	-	TRBJ1-2	TGTGCCAGCAGTGTCGGGGACAAGAACTATGGCTACACCTTC	CASSVGDKNYGYTF
few	TRBV28	TRBD1	TRBJ1-6	TGTGCCAGCAGTTTCGGGACAGGGCATTCACCCCTCCACTTT	CASSFGTGHSPLHF
-	TRBV21-1	-	TRBJ1-6	-	CASTGHPGHVGHGNSPLHF
once	TRBV6-5	-	TRBJ1-6	TGTGCCAGCAGTTCCCAGACAGCCTCATTGGGGTCACCCCTCCACTTT	CASSSQTASLGSPLHF
-	TRBV5-4	-	TRBJ1-2	TGTGCCAGCAGCTTGACCCGACAGTCGAACGGCTACACCTTC	CASSLTRQSNGYTF
-	TRBV7-2	-	TRBJ1-2	TGTGCCAGCACGTCGGGACTTAGGAAGTTGTACAGCTATGGCTACACCTTC	CASTSGLRKLYSYGYTF
-	TRBV16	TRBD1	TRBJ2-7	TGTGCCAGCAGCCGGGTTCGACAGGGAAGGGACGAGCGGTACTTC	CASSRVRQGRDERYF